The 10 T cell receptor beta chains given below trace back to one sample, sequenced in a study of shared clonotypes between healthy human individuals. This table comes from immunoSEQ multiplex PCR, and its TCRdb copy is limited to in-frame clones, with some not included. Of fewer than 800,000 clones in the sample, just over 90% are singletons; the top ten hold more than 20%. The naive CD8 fraction comprised CD45RO-negative cells positively selected for CCR7 and excluded terminally differentiated effector memory CD45RA+ cells. Sequenced sample: naive CD8+ T cells sorted from blood. These receptors all stem from a man between 25 and 39 years old in good health.

The CDR3 DNA follows: TGTGCCAGCTCACCCGAGAGACGGGAGTGGGAGCAGTACTTC. This codes for CASSPERREWEQYF. The chain couples TRBV18 to TRBJ2-7, with D tentatively TRBD2 (6 bases). The CDR3 covers 14 residues. Germline V CDR1 and CDR2: KGHSH, LQKENI. V dropped 3 bases and J dropped 7 bases, with 16 bases sitting between them. The entire variable domain, with the rest obtained from reference TRBV18 and TRBJ2-7, is as follows: NAGVMQNPRHLVRRRGQEARLRCSPMKGHSHVYWYRQLPEEGLKFMVYLQKENIIDESGMPKERFSAEFPKEGPSILRIQQVVRGDSAAYFCASSPERREWEQYFGPGTRLTVT.

This chain links TRBV7-8 with TRBJ2-7; no clear D gene. The CDR3 runs 11 residues. The V gene's germline CDR1 is SGHVS and CDR2 FQNEAQ. Trimming took 5 bases from V and 3 from J, leaving 5 bases between them. CDR3: CASSPYYEQYF. CDR3 DNA sequence: TGTGCCAGCAGCCCTTACTACGAGCAGTACTTC. Full variable domain (remainder filled in from reference TRBV7-8 and TRBJ2-7): GAGVSQSPRYKVAKRGQDVALRCDPISGHVSLFWYQQALGQGPEFLTYFQNEAQLDKSGLPSDRFFAERPEGSVSTLKIQRTQQEDSAVYLCASSPYYEQYFGPGTRLTVT.

The gene calls are TRBV27 and TRBJ1-5; tentatively, D is TRBD1 (5 bases). V was shortened by 3 bases and J by 0 bases, with 9 bases between the two germline ends. CDR3 length: 15 amino acids. CDR1 is MNHEY and CDR2 is SMNVEV in the germline V gene (reference sequence). Here the CDR3 reads CASSFTGYSNQPQHF. The DNA of the CDR3 is TGTGCCAGCAGTTTTACAGGATATAGCAATCAGCCCCAGCATTTT.

This chain joins TRBV6-1 and TRBJ1-5; the D gene is possibly TRBD1 (5 bases). CDR1 is MNHNS, CDR2 SASEGT, per germline. The CDR3 is 14 residues long. The V gene lost 3 bases and the J gene lost 6 bases, with 12 bases spanning the gap. The CDR3 loop reads CASSDGALGQPQHF. The CDR3 DNA is TGTGCCAGCAGTGATGGGGCTTTGGGTCAGCCCCAGCATTTT.

The chain employs TRBV13 and TRBJ2-7; TRBD2 is a possible D gene (6 bases). The CDR3 is made up of 13 amino acids. Germline CDR1 PRHDT, CDR2 FYEKMQ (reference sequence). V shed 5 bases and J shed 1 base, with 9 bases lying between them. The CDR3 DNA is TGTGCCAGCAGCGTGGAGGGGTCCTACGAGCAGTACTTC. Protein sequence: CASSVEGSYEQYF.

The rearrangement joins TRBV7-9 to TRBJ1-5; D is unclear. CDR1 SEHNR and CDR2 FQNEAQ come from the germline V gene (reference sequence). This CDR3 comprises 16 residues. V dropped 5 bases and J dropped 2 bases, with 16 bases sitting between them. The CDR3 DNA reads TGTGCCAGCAGCGGTGCTATTGAGTATGGCAATCAGCCCCAGCATTTT. Translated, it gives CASSGAIEYGNQPQHF.

This clone appeared a single time. The chain employs TRBV4-1 and TRBJ1-1; tentatively, D is TRBD1 (5 bases). V was shortened by 0 bases and J by 4 bases, with 12 bases between the two germline ends. Germline V gene data show CDR1 as MGHRA and CDR2 as YSYEKL. This CDR3 is built from 15 residues. The CDR3: CASSQERVGGTEAFF. As DNA, the CDR3 is TGCGCCAGCAGCCAAGAACGGGTCGGGGGCACTGAAGCTTTCTTT.

In DNA form, the CDR3 reads TGTGCCAGCCGAGCGGGAGGGGATTGGAATGAGCAGTTCTTC. Protein product: CASRAGGDWNEQFF. The J gene is TRBJ2-1, the V gene TRBV5-4, with 10 bases identical to TRBD2. Germline V CDR1 and CDR2: SGHNT, YYREEE (reference sequence). This CDR3 comprises 14 residues. V lost 7 bases and J lost 7; bases outside the gene matches: 8.

V usage is TRBV6-5 and J usage is TRBJ2-7; TRBD1 might be the D (5 bases). The CDR3 is made up of 16 amino acids. The V and J ends lost 0 bases and 0 bases respectively, with 12 bases between them. The germline gives CDR1 MNHEY, CDR2 SVGAGI. CDR3 region: CASSYSRDSSSYEQYF. The CDR3 DNA follows: TGTGCCAGCAGTTACTCACGAGACAGTTCCTCCTACGAGCAGTACTTC.

The chain links TRBV4-1 to TRBJ1-5; tentatively, D is TRBD1 (6 bases). V lost 3 bases, J lost 3 bases, and 9 bases lay in between. The CDR3 runs 14 residues. The germline gives CDR1 MGHRA, CDR2 YSYEKL. DNA of the CDR3: TGCGCCAGCAGCCAGAGGACAGACAATCAGCCCCAGCATTTT. This encodes CASSQRTDNQPQHF.